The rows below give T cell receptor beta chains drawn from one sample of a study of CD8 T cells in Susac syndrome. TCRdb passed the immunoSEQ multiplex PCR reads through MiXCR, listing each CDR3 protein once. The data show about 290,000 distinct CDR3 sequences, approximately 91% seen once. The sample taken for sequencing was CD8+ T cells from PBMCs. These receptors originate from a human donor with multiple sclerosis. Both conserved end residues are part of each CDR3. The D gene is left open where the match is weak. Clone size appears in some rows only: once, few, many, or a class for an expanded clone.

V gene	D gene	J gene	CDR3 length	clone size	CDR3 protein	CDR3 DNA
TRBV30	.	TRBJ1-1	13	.	CACIQDGNTEAFF	TGTGCCTGTATCCAGGACGGAAACACTGAAGCTTTCTTT
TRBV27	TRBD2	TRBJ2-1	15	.	CASSVGTSGRNEQFF	TGTGCCAGCAGTGTTGGGACTAGCGGGAGGAATGAGCAGTTCTTC
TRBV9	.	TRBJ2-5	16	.	CASSPPGGGAEETQYF	TGTGCCAGCAGCCCCCCTGGGGGGGGCGCAGAAGAGACCCAGTACTTC
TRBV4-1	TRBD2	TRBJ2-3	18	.	CASSQPGLAGGPTDTQYF	TGCGCCAGCAGCCAACCGGGACTAGCGGGAGGACCCACAGATACGCAGTATTTT
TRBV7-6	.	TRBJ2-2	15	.	CASSFRDANTGELFF	TGTGCCAGCAGCTTCCGGGATGCGAACACCGGGGAGCTGTTTTTT
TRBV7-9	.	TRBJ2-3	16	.	CASSLVSGVVADTQYF	TGTGCCAGCAGCTTAGTCTCAGGGGTGGTAGCAGATACGCAGTATTTT
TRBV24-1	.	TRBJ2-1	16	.	CATSVELPVSYNEQFF	TGTGCCACCAGTGTGGAACTACCCGTCTCCTACAATGAGCAGTTCTTC
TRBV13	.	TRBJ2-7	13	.	CASSLELSCEQYF	TGTGCCAGCAGCTTAGAACTGTCGTGTGAGCAGTACTTC
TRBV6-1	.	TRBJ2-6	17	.	CASSLWAPQAGANVLTF	TGTGCCAGCAGTCTATGGGCCCCGCAAGCTGGGGCCAACGTCCTGACTTTC
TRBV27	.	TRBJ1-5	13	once	CASSLMGAQPQHF	TGTGCCAGCAGTTTAATGGGGGCCCAGCCCCAGCATTTT
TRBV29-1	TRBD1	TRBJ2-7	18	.	CSVEVRKFRDSYSYEQYF	TGCAGCGTTGAAGTCAGGAAATTCCGGGACAGCTACTCCTACGAGCAGTACTTC
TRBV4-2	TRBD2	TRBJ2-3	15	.	CASSQEAGAVDTQYF	TGTGCCAGCAGCCAAGAAGCGGGAGCAGTAGATACGCAGTATTTT
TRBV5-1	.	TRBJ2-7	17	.	CASSLGDTLSLSYEQYF	TGCGCCAGCAGCTTGGGCGACACTCTTTCACTCTCCTACGAGCAGTACTTC
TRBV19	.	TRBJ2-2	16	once	CASSIAGGRSIGELFF	TGTGCCAGTAGTATAGCTGGAGGCCGGTCTATCGGGGAGCTGTTTTTT
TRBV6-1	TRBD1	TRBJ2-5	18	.	CASRARRSWTGGEETQYF	TGTGCCAGCAGGGCTAGGCGGTCGTGGACAGGGGGCGAAGAGACTCAGTACTTC
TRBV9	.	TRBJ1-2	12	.	CASRDLLDGYTF	TGTGCCAGCAGGGACCTGTTGGACGGCTACACCTTC
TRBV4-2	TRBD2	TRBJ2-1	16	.	CASSQDAGEGYNEQFF	TGTGCCAGCAGCCAAGATGCGGGAGAAGGGTACAATGAGCAGTTCTTC
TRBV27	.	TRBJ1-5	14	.	CASSLDRGGAEQHF	TGTGCCAGCAGTTTAGATAGGGGAGGGGCAGAGCAGCATTTT
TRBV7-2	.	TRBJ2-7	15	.	CASSPTRSPGYEQYF	TGTGCCAGCAGCCCAACAAGGTCCCCAGGCTACGAGCAGTACTTC
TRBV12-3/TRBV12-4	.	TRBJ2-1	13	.	CASSLHPYNEQFF	TGTGCCAGCAGCCTACACCCATACAATGAGCAGTTCTTC
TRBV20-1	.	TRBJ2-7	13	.	CSAAGQSSYEQYF	TGCAGTGCTGCGGGACAGAGCTCCTACGAGCAGTACTTC
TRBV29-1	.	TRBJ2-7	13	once	CSVAAGLTYEQYF	TGCAGCGTCGCCGCGGGACTTACCTACGAGCAGTACTTC
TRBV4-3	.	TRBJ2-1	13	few	CASSQDLGLEQFF	TGCGCCAGCAGCCAAGATCTAGGGCTCGAGCAGTTCTTC
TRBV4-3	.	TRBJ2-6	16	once	CASSQEGPSGANVLTF	TGCGCCAGCAGCCAAGAGGGCCCGAGTGGGGCCAACGTCCTGACTTTC
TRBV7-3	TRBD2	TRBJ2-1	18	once	CASSMPTSGISSYNEQFF	TGTGCCAGCAGCATGCCAACTAGCGGGATCAGTTCCTACAATGAGCAGTTCTTC
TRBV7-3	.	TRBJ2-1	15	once	CASSLIPAAYNEQFF	TGTGCCAGCAGCTTAATTCCAGCAGCCTACAATGAGCAGTTCTTC
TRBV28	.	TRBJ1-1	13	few	CASSLRGGTEAFF	TGTGCCAGCAGTTTAAGGGGAGGGACTGAAGCTTTCTTT
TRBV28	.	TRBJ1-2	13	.	CASSKRGFYGYTF	TGTGCCAGCAGTAAAAGGGGGTTCTATGGCTACACCTTC
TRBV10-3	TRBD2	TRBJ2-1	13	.	CAITRGGLNEQFF	TGTGCCATCACACGCGGGGGATTGAATGAGCAGTTCTTC
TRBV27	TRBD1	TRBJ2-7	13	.	CASSFSGGREQYF	TGTGCCAGCAGTTTTTCAGGGGGCCGCGAGCAGTACTTC
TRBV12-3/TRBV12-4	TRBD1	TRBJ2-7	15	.	CASTVLRQGSYEQYF	TGTGCCAGCACCGTTCTCAGACAGGGTTCCTACGAGCAGTACTTC
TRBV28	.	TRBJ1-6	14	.	CASSRSGTSSPLHF	TGTGCCAGCAGTCGGAGCGGGACTAGCTCACCCCTCCACTTT
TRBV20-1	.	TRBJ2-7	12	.	CSARVQGTEQYF	TGCAGTGCTAGAGTCCAGGGGACCGAGCAGTACTTC
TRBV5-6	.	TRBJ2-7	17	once	CASSSLTSPGASYEQYF	TGTGCCAGCAGCTCCCTAACTAGTCCCGGGGCTTCCTACGAGCAGTACTTC
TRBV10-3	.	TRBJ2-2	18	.	CAISAGGLVPRGTGELFF	TGTGCCATCAGTGCAGGAGGGCTCGTCCCGAGGGGCACCGGGGAGCTGTTTTTT
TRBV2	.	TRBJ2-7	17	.	CASSEVLGNGATYEQYF	TGTGCCAGCAGTGAAGTGTTGGGTAATGGAGCCACCTACGAGCAGTACTTC
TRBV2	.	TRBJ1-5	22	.	CASSRTVDFLPKYRLSNQPQHF	TGTGCCAGCAGCCGGACAGTGGACTTCTTGCCCAAATATCGATTAAGCAATCAGCCCCAGCATTTT
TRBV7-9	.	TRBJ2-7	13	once	CAGDRLSAYEQYF	TGTGCCGGAGACCGTTTGTCAGCCTACGAGCAGTACTTC
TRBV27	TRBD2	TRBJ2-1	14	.	CASAWASGSNEQFF	TGTGCCAGCGCATGGGCTAGCGGGAGCAATGAGCAGTTCTTC
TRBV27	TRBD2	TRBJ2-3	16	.	CASSLSGSGATDTQYF	TGTGCCAGCAGTTTATCGGGTAGCGGGGCCACAGATACGCAGTATTTT
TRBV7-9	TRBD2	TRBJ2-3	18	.	CASSSRGLAGVNTDTQYF	TGTGCCAGCAGCTCACGGGGACTAGCGGGAGTAAACACAGATACGCAGTATTTT
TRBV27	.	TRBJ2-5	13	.	CASSWGVEETQYF	TGTGCCAGCAGTTGGGGGGTTGAAGAGACCCAGTACTTC
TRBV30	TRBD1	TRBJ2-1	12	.	CAWSLTGDEQFF	TGTGCCTGGAGTTTGACAGGGGATGAGCAGTTCTTC
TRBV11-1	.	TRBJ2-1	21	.	CASSLPIKQDGHFLGGNEQFF	TGTGCCAGCAGCTTACCGATCAAGCAAGACGGACACTTCCTCGGGGGCAATGAGCAGTTCTTC
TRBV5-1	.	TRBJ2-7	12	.	CASSFIGGEQYF	TGCGCCAGCAGCTTTATCGGGGGCGAGCAGTACTTC
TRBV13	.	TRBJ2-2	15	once	CASSPTIDRTGELFF	TGTGCCAGCAGCCCCACAATCGACAGAACCGGGGAGCTGTTTTTT
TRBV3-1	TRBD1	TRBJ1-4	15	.	CASSQEPGQDEKLFF	TGTGCCAGCAGCCAAGAGCCAGGACAGGACGAAAAACTGTTTTTT
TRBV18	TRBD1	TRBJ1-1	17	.	CASSPPGQGAMNTEAFF	TGTGCCAGCTCACCCCCTGGACAGGGGGCCATGAACACTGAAGCTTTCTTT
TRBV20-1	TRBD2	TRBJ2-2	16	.	CSASPWTSGDTGELFF	TGCAGTGCCAGCCCATGGACTAGCGGGGACACCGGGGAGCTGTTTTTT
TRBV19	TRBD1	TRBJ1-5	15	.	CASSIWGQGNQPQHF	TGTGCCAGTAGTATATGGGGACAGGGGAACCAGCCCCAGCATTTT